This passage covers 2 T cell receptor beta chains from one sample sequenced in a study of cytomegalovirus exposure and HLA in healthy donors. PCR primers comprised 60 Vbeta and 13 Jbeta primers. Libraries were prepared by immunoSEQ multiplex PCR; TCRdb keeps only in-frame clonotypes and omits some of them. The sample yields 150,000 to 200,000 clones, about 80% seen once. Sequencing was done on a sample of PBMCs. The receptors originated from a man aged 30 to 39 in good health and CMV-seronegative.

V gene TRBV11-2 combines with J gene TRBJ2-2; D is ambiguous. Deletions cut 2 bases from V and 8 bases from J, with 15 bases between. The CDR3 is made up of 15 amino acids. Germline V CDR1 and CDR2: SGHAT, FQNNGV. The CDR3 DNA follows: TGTGCCAGCAGCTTACAGGATTCCCGACGAGGGGAGCTGTTTTTT. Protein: CASSLQDSRRGELFF.

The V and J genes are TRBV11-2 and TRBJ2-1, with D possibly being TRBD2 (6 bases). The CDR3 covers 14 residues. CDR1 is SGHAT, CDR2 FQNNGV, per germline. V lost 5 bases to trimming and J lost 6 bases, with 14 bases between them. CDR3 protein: CASSPLAGGNEQFF. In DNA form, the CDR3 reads TGTGCCAGCAGCCCCTTAGCCGGGGGCAATGAGCAGTTCTTC. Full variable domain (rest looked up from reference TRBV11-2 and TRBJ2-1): EAGVAQSPRYKIIEKRQSVAFWCNPISGHATLYWYQQILGQGPKLLIQFQNNGVVDDSQLPKDRFSAERLKGVDSTLKIQPAKLEDSAVYLCASSPLAGGNEQFFGPGTRLTVL.